Listed below are T cell receptor beta chains from one sample, sequenced in a study of T cell responses to AZD1222 COVID-19 vaccine. Sequenced by immunoSEQ multiplex PCR; TCRdb stores in-frame clones only, minus some. The table includes 250,000 to 300,000 clones, about 94% detected once. Here the sequenced sample was peripheral blood, taken 28 days after the second AZD1222 dose. These receptors were collected from an adult who received the AZD1222 COVID-19 vaccine. The conserved cysteine and the conserved F or W are not part of the CDR3 here. Only some rows state a clone size, as once, few, many or a class for expanded clones.

CDR3 protein: SASRGVGNEQF; V gene: TRBV29-1; J gene: TRBJ2-1; clone size: -
CDR3 protein: ASSPKQGAWTGELF; V gene: TRBV5-4; J gene: TRBJ2-2; clone size: -
CDR3 protein: ASSFRDTGELF; V gene: TRBV11-3; J gene: TRBJ2-2; clone size: -
CDR3 protein: SVETGLNEQY; V gene: TRBV29-1; J gene: TRBJ2-7; clone size: -
CDR3 protein: ASSPLGVEGYT; V gene: TRBV28; J gene: TRBJ1-2; clone size: -
CDR3 protein: ASRRLAVSTDTQY; V gene: TRBV2; J gene: TRBJ2-3; clone size: once
CDR3 protein: ASSVLGAQTYNEQF; V gene: TRBV25-1; J gene: TRBJ2-1; clone size: -
CDR3 protein: SASRLGTDTQY; V gene: TRBV20-1; J gene: TRBJ2-3; clone size: -
CDR3 protein: ASSLVLGLAELTGELF; V gene: TRBV5-1; J gene: TRBJ2-2; clone size: -
CDR3 protein: ASSYGRTRGFEQY; V gene: TRBV5-5; J gene: TRBJ2-7; clone size: -
CDR3 protein: ASSLPGRNQPQH; V gene: TRBV5-4; J gene: TRBJ1-5; clone size: -
CDR3 protein: ATGTGYGEQF; V gene: TRBV24-1; J gene: TRBJ2-1; clone size: -
CDR3 protein: ASSSRSAGYEQY; V gene: TRBV27; J gene: TRBJ2-7; clone size: -
CDR3 protein: ASSRQGDLGNTIY; V gene: TRBV5-1; J gene: TRBJ1-3; clone size: -
CDR3 protein: ASSPRGTNEKLF; V gene: TRBV6-5; J gene: TRBJ1-4; clone size: -
CDR3 protein: ASSGGLAGGEQY; V gene: TRBV9; J gene: TRBJ2-7; clone size: -
CDR3 protein: ASSQSGGGEQY; V gene: TRBV4-1; J gene: TRBJ2-7; clone size: -
CDR3 protein: ASSSIQGPRAF; V gene: TRBV12-3/TRBV12-4; J gene: TRBJ1-1; clone size: -
CDR3 protein: ASSLAVGTGETDTQY; V gene: TRBV5-4; J gene: TRBJ2-3; clone size: -
CDR3 protein: ASSKVSPRGPGANVLT; V gene: TRBV21-1; J gene: TRBJ2-6; clone size: -
CDR3 protein: ASSQEWRSKTQY; V gene: TRBV3-1/TRBV3-2; J gene: TRBJ2-5; clone size: -
CDR3 protein: AITAWPDTQY; V gene: TRBV7-9; J gene: TRBJ2-3; clone size: -
CDR3 protein: ASSPHPQGEAF; V gene: TRBV4-3; J gene: TRBJ1-1; clone size: -
CDR3 protein: ASWSTPLTQY; V gene: TRBV7-3; J gene: TRBJ2-3; clone size: -
CDR3 protein: ASSIGPYQPQH; V gene: TRBV19; J gene: TRBJ1-5; clone size: -
CDR3 protein: SAAGGYEQY; V gene: TRBV20-1; J gene: TRBJ2-7; clone size: -
CDR3 protein: AWRRELVPKF; V gene: TRBV30; J gene: TRBJ2-1; clone size: -
CDR3 protein: ASSRGGGTEAF; V gene: TRBV11-1; J gene: TRBJ1-1; clone size: -
CDR3 protein: ASRGARPNYGYT; V gene: TRBV6-5; J gene: TRBJ1-2; clone size: -
CDR3 protein: ASSLASSGSADTQY; V gene: TRBV5-1; J gene: TRBJ2-3; clone size: -